These 29 T cell receptor beta chains were all obtained from the same sample, sequenced in a study of PD-1 blockade in classical Hodgkin lymphoma. Clones were read by immunoSEQ multiplex PCR, and TCRdb kept only the in-frame ones, dropping some. Of 20,000 to 25,000 clones listed, 80% were seen once; the top ten hold 6.5% to 7%. In every patient, relapse followed autologous stem cell transplantation, while exposure to brentuximab vedotin differed. The sample consisted of peripheral blood mononuclear cells (PBMCs), taken at baseline. These receptors originate from a human donor with classical Hodgkin lymphoma.

The chain has TRBV19 and TRBJ2-2; 7 bases fit TRBD1. The CDR3 is 14 amino acids. Germline V gene lookup returns CDR1 LNHDA and CDR2 SQIVND (reference sequence). V was pared by 8 bases and J by 4 bases, with 7 bases of the junction left unmatched. CDR3 in amino acids: CASFATGSTGELFF. CDR3 DNA: TGTGCCAGTTTCGCGACAGGGAGCACCGGGGAGCTGTTTTTT.

This clone was recorded once. The chain has TRBV19 and TRBJ1-5; the D gene is possibly TRBD1 (5 bases). Germline-derived CDR1 and CDR2 are LNHDA and SQIVND (reference sequence). The germline V and J ends were trimmed by 6 bases and 0 bases, with 9 bases remaining between them. The CDR3 is 14 amino acids. The CDR3 nucleotides are TGTGCCAGTAGCTGGGGGGATAGCAATCAGCCCCAGCATTTT. Residues: CASSWGDSNQPQHF.

This sequence joins TRBV10-2 and TRBJ2-5; D is uncertain. Trimming left V 4 bases short and J 0 bases short, with 9 bases between. This CDR3 is built from 14 residues. Germline assignment: CDR1 WSHSY and CDR2 SAAADI. In DNA, the CDR3 is TGCGCCAGCAGTGCGCCCGGGTACCAAGAGACCCAGTACTTC. This sequence encodes CASSAPGYQETQYF.

The chain links TRBV7-9 to TRBJ2-3; D is possibly TRBD2 (6 bases). CDR1 and CDR2 (germline): SEHNR, FQNEAQ (reference sequence). CDR3 length: 15 residues. Trimming removed 1 base from V and 0 bases from J, with 8 bases in between. CDR3 sequence (DNA): TGTGCCAGCAGCTTAGAGCGGGTTAGCACAGATACGCAGTATTTT. Translation: CASSLERVSTDTQYF.

The J gene is TRBJ1-2, the V gene TRBV19; D unclear. The V and J ends lost 0 bases and 3 bases respectively, with 11 bases between them. CDR1 is LNHDA and CDR2 is SQIVND in the germline V gene (reference sequence). The CDR3 runs 15 residues. The CDR3 bases are TGTGCCAGTAGTATAGATCCGGCAGCCTACTATGGCTACACCTTC. Its translation: CASSIDPAAYYGYTF.

This clone was counted once. The genes are TRBV6-6 and TRBJ1-4; D not certain. The length of the CDR3 is 12 residues. With 5 bases removed from V and 7 bases from J, the gap between germline ends came to 8 bases. Germline V gene data show CDR1 as MNHNY and CDR2 as SVGAGI (reference sequence). The CDR3 protein is CASSPAGEKLFF. Written as DNA, the CDR3 is TGTGCCAGCAGTCCAGCGGGTGAAAAACTGTTTTTT.

V usage is TRBV9 and J usage is TRBJ2-2; D gene uncertain. CDR1 is SGDLS and CDR2 is YYNGEE in the germline V gene. The germline V and J ends were trimmed by 0 bases and 3 bases, with 3 bases remaining between them. The CDR3 consists of 13 residues. The CDR3 region has the DNA TGTGCCAGCAGCGTAGTATACACCGGGGAGCTGTTTTTT. Translation gives CASSVVYTGELFF.

V gene TRBV4-1 combines with J gene TRBJ1-2, with a tentative D call TRBD1 (5 bases). The V and J ends lost 1 base and 8 bases respectively, with 17 bases between them. The CDR3 loop spans 15 amino acids. Germline-derived CDR1 and CDR2 are MGHRA and YSYEKL. The CDR3 spells CASSQVVLTAGGYTF. The DNA for the CDR3 is TGCGCCAGCAGCCAAGTCGTGTTGACAGCGGGCGGCTACACCTTC.

The table lists this clone with a count of one. The rearrangement joins TRBV7-9 to TRBJ1-2; tentatively, D is TRBD1 (6 bases). V was clipped by 5 bases and J by 7 bases, with 14 bases between them. Germline values: CDR1 SEHNR, CDR2 FQNEAQ (reference sequence). The CDR3 spans 13 residues. CDR3 protein: CASSPQGSGGYTF. In nucleotides, the CDR3 is TGTGCCAGCAGCCCACAGGGTAGCGGTGGCTACACCTTC.

This clone was seen once. The chain combines TRBV28 with TRBJ1-2; perhaps TRBD1 as D (5 bases). Germline V gives CDR1 MDHEN, CDR2 SYDVKM. Deletions cut 1 base from V and 1 base from J, with 7 bases between. The CDR3 extends over 14 amino acids. This chain's CDR3 is CASSLSRVNYGYTF. The DNA for the CDR3 is TGTGCCAGCAGTTTATCCAGGGTTAACTATGGCTACACCTTC.

The chain couples TRBV5-6 to TRBJ2-4; D assignment may be TRBD1 or TRBD2 (6 bases each). The CDR3 sequence is 15 residues long. V lost 3 bases and J 0 bases, leaving 10 bases between the germline ends. Germline lookup yields CDR1 SGHDT and CDR2 YYEEEE. This CDR3 is CASSSRGLAKNIQYF. CDR3 nucleotide sequence: TGTGCCAGCAGCTCCAGGGGACTAGCCAAAAACATTCAGTACTTC.

This chain connects TRBV6-5 to TRBJ1-2; D is unresolved. The CDR3 sequence is 13 residues long. Germline CDR1 MNHEY, CDR2 SVGAGI. Trimming left V 6 bases short and J 6 bases short, with 14 bases between. The CDR3 sequence is CASRAPAEHGYTF. CDR3 coding DNA: TGTGCCAGCAGAGCCCCCGCAGAACATGGCTACACCTTC.

V gene TRBV7-9 combines with J gene TRBJ2-7; D is undetermined. The ends were cut back, 1 base at V and 4 bases at J, with 8 bases in the middle. The CDR3 is made up of 13 amino acids. The germline V gene encodes CDR1 SEHNR and CDR2 FQNEAQ (reference sequence). This CDR3 is CASSLDPGYEQYF. The CDR3 DNA is TGTGCCAGCAGCTTAGACCCGGGTTACGAGCAGTACTTC.

This clone has only one observation. The genes are TRBV7-9 and TRBJ2-1; TRBD1 might be the D (5 bases). This CDR3 region has 12 residues. Trimming cost V 3 bases and J 6 bases, with 6 bases left between them. Germline V gene lookup returns CDR1 SEHNR and CDR2 FQNEAQ (reference sequence). The CDR3 coding sequence is TGTGCCAGCAGCTTTGGGGCCAATGAGCAGTTCTTC. Encoded protein: CASSFGANEQFF.

This rearrangement joins TRBV6-5 to TRBJ2-5, with D perhaps matching TRBD1 or TRBD2 (5 bases each). This CDR3 comprises 15 residues. Per the germline V gene, CDR1 is MNHEY and CDR2 is SVGAGI. V lost 0 bases to trimming and J lost 5 bases, with 13 bases between them. As DNA, the CDR3 is TGTGCCAGCAGTTACTCCGACCGGGGCCCCGAGACCCAGTACTTC. Translating gives CASSYSDRGPETQYF.

This clone was seen more than once but under ten times. V and J are TRBV5-1 and TRBJ1-1; 9 bases line up with TRBD1. Trimming took 4 bases from V and 0 from J; bases not matched to a gene: 7. The CDR3 covers 16 residues. CDR1 and CDR2 from the germline V gene are SGHRS and YFSETQ. The CDR3 loop reads CASSPAGTGLNTEAFF. CDR3 nucleotides: TGCGCCAGCAGCCCCGCCGGGACAGGGCTGAACACTGAAGCTTTCTTT.

The chain links TRBV4-2 to TRBJ2-5; D possibly corresponds to TRBD1 (5 bases). This CDR3 spans 14 amino acids. The V gene lost 0 bases and the J gene lost 1 base, with 6 bases spanning the gap. Germline loops: CDR1 LGHNA, CDR2 YNFKEQ. The CDR3 region is CASSQDRAQETQYF. The CDR3 DNA is TGTGCCAGCAGCCAAGACAGGGCCCAAGAGACCCAGTACTTC.

The V call is TRBV5-6, the J call TRBJ2-5, with D unresolved. This CDR3 has 11 amino acids. The V gene lost 4 bases and the J gene lost 3 bases, with 4 bases spanning the gap. CDR1 is SGHDT and CDR2 is YYEEEE in the germline V gene. CDR3 in amino acids: CASSHEETQYF. CDR3 nucleotides: TGTGCCAGCAGCCACGAAGAGACCCAGTACTTC. The full variable domain, with the rest looked up from reference TRBV5-6 and TRBJ2-5, is DAGVTQSPTHLIKTRGQQVTLRCSPKSGHDTVSWYQQALGQGPQFIFQYYEEEERQRGNFPDRFSGHQFPNYSSELNVNALLLGDSALYLCASSHEETQYFGPGTRLLVL.

This chain connects TRBV6-1 to TRBJ1-5; perhaps TRBD1 as D (6 bases). The CDR3 length is 14 residues. The germline gives CDR1 MNHNS, CDR2 SASEGT. The V end was cut by 2 bases, the J end by 9 bases, with 14 bases between. CDR3 sequence: CASSEQGGERPQHF. CDR3 nucleotide sequence: TGTGCCAGCAGTGAACAAGGGGGTGAAAGGCCCCAGCATTTT.

Written as DNA, the CDR3 is TGTGCCAGCAGTTTGGTCAGGGTGAACACTGAAGCTTTCTTT. Its protein is CASSLVRVNTEAFF. The genes are TRBV7-9 and TRBJ1-1; possible D gene TRBD1, 5 bases. The V end was cut by 6 bases, the J end by 0 bases, with 11 bases between. The germline V gene encodes CDR1 SEHNR and CDR2 FQNEAQ (reference sequence). The CDR3 is made up of 14 amino acids.

The V call is TRBV20-1, the J call TRBJ2-5, with no clear D. Germline V gene sequence: CDR1 DFQATT, CDR2 SNEGSKA (reference sequence). V lost 1 base and J 1 base, leaving 1 base between the germline ends. This CDR3 has 11 residues. CDR3 coding DNA: TGCAGTGCTAGAGCCCAAGAGACCCAGTACTTC. Protein sequence: CSARAQETQYF.

V is TRBV4-3 and J is TRBJ1-1, with D perhaps TRBD1 (5 bases). The CDR3 sequence is 17 residues long. V was shortened by 1 base and J by 0 bases, with 15 bases between the two germline ends. Germline lookup yields CDR1 LGHNA and CDR2 YSLEER. CDR3 coding DNA: TGCGCCAGCAGCCAAGGGGAGGACAATTTCATGAACACTGAAGCTTTCTTT. Translation: CASSQGEDNFMNTEAFF.

The CDR3 loop is CATSSYTGAKNIQYF. The DNA for the CDR3 is TGTGCCACCAGCAGCTACACGGGAGCCAAAAACATTCAGTACTTC. J is TRBJ2-4 and V is TRBV15; D gene unclear. Germline V lookup: CDR1 LNHNV, CDR2 YYDKDF (reference sequence). The CDR3 length is 15 residues. Trimming stripped 3 bases from V and 0 bases from J, with 9 bases between.

This clone was seen more than once but under ten times. This chain uses TRBV4-3 with TRBJ1-4, with 11 bases identical to TRBD1. The CDR3 is 16 residues long. Germline V gene sequence: CDR1 LGHNA, CDR2 YSLEER. V lost 4 bases to trimming and J lost 4 bases; unmatched junction nucleotides: 5. The CDR3 coding sequence is TGCGCCAGCAGCCGAGGGACAGGGGGACTTAATGAAAAACTGTTTTTT. This gives the protein CASSRGTGGLNEKLFF.

The chain joins TRBV27 to TRBJ1-3, with D hard to call. This CDR3 is built from 18 residues. The germline gives CDR1 MNHEY, CDR2 SMNVEV (reference sequence). Between the trimmed V and J ends, which lost 0 bases and 0 bases, there was a span of 15 bases. The CDR3 spells CASSLSGPAILSGNTIYF. CDR3 DNA: TGTGCCAGCAGTTTATCAGGTCCGGCAATACTCTCTGGAAACACCATATATTTT.

The chain links TRBV5-5 to TRBJ1-1, with unresolved D. With 0 bases removed from V and 1 base from J, the gap between germline ends came to 7 bases. In germline, CDR1 is SGHKS, CDR2 YYEKEE (reference sequence). This CDR3 comprises 14 residues. The CDR3 loop reads CASSLAAGNTEAFF. In DNA, the CDR3 is TGTGCCAGCAGCTTGGCAGCGGGGAACACTGAAGCTTTCTTT.

This clone was recorded only once. This chain uses TRBV29-1 with TRBJ1-1; 7 bases are a match to TRBD1. In germline, CDR1 is SQVTM, CDR2 ANQGSEA. The CDR3 extends over 15 amino acids. The ends lost 1 base at V and 5 bases at J; junction bases unmatched: 10. CDR3 sequence (DNA): TGCAGCGTTGAAGTTAACGGAGGGGGCTCGACTGAAGCTTTCTTT. This gives the protein CSVEVNGGGSTEAFF.

The chain has TRBV9 and TRBJ2-3; D might be TRBD1 or TRBD2, each matching 5 bases. The germline V gene encodes CDR1 SGDLS and CDR2 YYNGEE. The CDR3 length is 15 residues. Trimming removed 4 bases at V and 4 bases at J, with 16 bases between. Written as DNA, the CDR3 is TGTGCCAGCAGCCCCCAGGTTATGGGGGCAGATACGCAGTATTTT. This gives the protein CASSPQVMGADTQYF.

The CDR3 DNA is TGTGCCAGCAGCTTAGCAGGGACTGGAAACACCATATATTTT. This translates into CASSLAGTGNTIYF. V gene TRBV7-2 combines with J gene TRBJ1-3; D gene uncertain. The CDR3 is 14 amino acids. Trimming cost V 0 bases and J 2 bases, with 5 bases left between them. Germline V lookup: CDR1 SGHTA, CDR2 FQGNSA.